These 3 T cell receptor beta chains originate from one sample sequenced in a study of T cell responses to AZD1222 COVID-19 vaccine (dated by TCRdb to the early 2020s). The sample's time point label, in plain terms: about 28 days (+/-7) after the second vaccine dose. The library was made by the immunoSEQ multiplex PCR assay. The clones in this table, taken by TCRdb from immuneACCESS, are in-frame only. Not every clone is retained; where verified, under half of the shortfall comes from an unresolved V gene, and the cause of the rest is unknown. In all, the sample holds approximately 150,000 clones, and 90% of those were seen once. Approximately 5.9% of the sample comes from the top ten. The sequences come from peripheral blood, collected 28 days after the second AZD1222 dose. These receptors all stem from an adult who received the AZD1222 COVID-19 vaccine.

The chain is built from TRBV3-1 (or the pseudogene TRBV3-2) and TRBJ1-3, with D maybe TRBD1 (6 bases). V was pared by 0 bases and J by 2 bases, with 11 bases between. Germline lookup yields CDR1 LGHDT and CDR2 YNNKEL (reference sequence). This CDR3 has 16 residues. The CDR3 nucleotides read TGTGCCAGCAGCCAAGACCCGACAGGTACTGGAAACACCATATATTTT. Its translation is CASSQDPTGTGNTIYF.

V gene TRBV9 combines with J gene TRBJ1-5; 8 nucleotides align to TRBD1. This CDR3 is built from 17 residues. Germline CDR1 reads SGDLS; CDR2 reads YYNGEE. After removal of 4 bases from V and 2 bases from J, the junction contained 11 bases not matched to a gene. CDR3 nucleotides: TGTGCCAGCAGCACCCGGGACAGGATATTGGGCAATCAGCCCCAGCATTTT. It codes for CASSTRDRILGNQPQHF.

The rearrangement uses TRBV7-9 and TRBJ2-3; D ambiguous. The CDR3 length is 16 residues. Germline CDR1 is SEHNR and CDR2 is FQNEAQ (reference sequence). The V end lost 5 bases, the J end lost 1 base, and 16 bases lay between the germline ends. CDR3 bases: TGTGCCAGCAGCCCCCCTGGGCAGATTGGCACAGATACGCAGTATTTT. The encoded protein is CASSPPGQIGTDTQYF.